The present entry profiles one T cell receptor (beta chain) with its context. The data originate from a study of blood T cell repertoires in COVID-19. Study-wide background: Sources were T cells, B-cell-depleted T cells, or PBMCs; the material itself was cDNA or gDNA.

Participants came from roughly 24 US areas, aged roughly 18 to 89 years. The table came from immunoSEQ multiplex PCR; TCRdb's copy has only in-frame clones and leaves some out. The table has roughly 340,000 clones, 70% to 90% seen once. Germline trimming cut 3 bases from V and 9 bases from J; bases unmatched to any gene: 1. The CDR3 length is 12 residues. The V gene's germline CDR1 is SEHNR and CDR2 FQNEAQ (reference sequence). The J gene is TRBJ2-1, the V gene TRBV7-9; 8 nucleotides agree with TRBD2. Specimen: PBMCs or T cells enriched from blood (not recorded which). The TCR originated in a man between 40 and 49 years old in a cohort exposed to, infected with or recovered from COVID-19 (not recorded which). Here the CDR3 reads CASSFGGVEQFF. The CDR3 coding sequence is TGTGCCAGCAGCTTCGGGGGGGTTGAGCAGTTCTTC.